The table lists the clone carrying this T cell receptor beta chain with a few counts. Its antigen is currently unknown. This sample was taken from a study of T cell responses to AZD1222 COVID-19 vaccine. Study results and caveats: Repertoires in all cases were sampled only once the peak T cell response had passed.

The method was immunoSEQ multiplex PCR; TCRdb's version includes in-frame clones alone and lacks a portion of them. The sample contains 110,000 or so clones, about 82% of which appear only once. V was pared by 0 bases and J by 0 bases, with 10 bases between. This CDR3 contains 16 residues. The germline gives CDR1 SGHRS, CDR2 YFSETQ. The source was peripheral blood, collected 28 days after the second AZD1222 dose. The chain combines TRBV5-1 with TRBJ1-5; no clear D gene. The clonotype originates from an adult who received the AZD1222 COVID-19 vaccine. For the CDR3, the DNA is TGCGCCAGCAGCTTGGGAACCAGCCATAGCAATCAGCCCCAGCATTTT. It codes for CASSLGTSHSNQPQHF.